This T cell receptor beta chain is from a study of response to subunit inactivated influenza vaccine. CDR1 and CDR2 from the germline V gene are MNHEY and SMNVEV (reference sequence). The CDR3 sequence is 16 residues long. The junction had 13 bases not matched to a gene; V was cut back by 9 bases and J by 1 base. Using its own MiXCR run on the RT-PCR reads, TCRdb lists one record per CDR3 protein. The data show some 550,000 distinct CDR3 sequences, approximately 20% seen once. The same data also contributed to another study, on T cells expressing NK-cell markers. That study reports: UMIs accompanied the 5'RACE template switching by which TCR beta cDNA was made. Seven of the eight sequenced donors were classified as HCMV-seropositive, and one was classified as seronegative. Dominant NKG2C+ clonotypes were found to form about 1.0-8% of CD8+ T cells in over five donors. For a few donors, these clonotypes were likewise the leading ones in the CD3+CD56-NKG2C+ fraction. Whether expanded NKG2C+ T cell clones were HCMV specific stayed uncertain.

Sample: CD4+ T cells sorted from PBMCs, taken 11 to 12 days after vaccination. The sequence came from a man in his fifties or sixties who received an inactivated influenza vaccine. The chain carries TRBV27 and TRBJ1-2, with TRBD1 matching over 8 bases. DNA for the CDR3: TGTGCCAGACTCGGGGTTGGACAGGGCATTAACTATGGCTACACCTTC. This gives the protein CARLGVGQGINYGYTF.